This T cell receptor (beta chain) appears in the sequencing data of a study of patients and donors after allogeneic stem cell transplantation. V lost 0 bases, J lost 6 bases, and 6 bases lay in between. The CDR3 covers 12 residues. Germline CDR1 LGHNA, CDR2 YNFKEQ. This clonotype appeared a few times. TCRdb itself ran the RT-PCR reads through MiXCR, one entry per CDR3 protein. The sample includes 920,000 or so distinct CDR3 sequences, around 17% of them seen just once. The sequence came from a human donor who was either an allogeneic HSCT recipient or a stem cell or donor lymphocyte infusion donor (not recorded which). It is not recorded whose cells these are; they may come from a transplant donor. The chain combines TRBV4-2 with TRBJ2-7; D uncertain. The sequencing sample was made of blood, either unsorted or a sorted T cell fraction (not recorded which). The CDR3 here is CASSQDRPEQYF. The DNA of the CDR3 is TGTGCCAGCAGCCAAGATCGCCCCGAGCAGTACTTC.